One T cell receptor (beta chain) is described in this entry. Its antigen is unidentified. The data are from a study of T cells in localized non-small cell lung cancer. Study-wide results and caveats: Maximal T cell clonality occurred in uninvolved adjacent lung, with tumor ranking below it. Researchers found a median roughly 56 of the top 100 tumor clones in adjacent lung.

Clones were read by immunoSEQ multiplex PCR, and TCRdb kept only the in-frame ones, dropping some. Found here are 8,400 or so clones, more than 75% of them singletons; the top ten hold about 30%. The CDR3 runs to 15 residues. CDR1 is MGHRA, CDR2 YSYEKL, per germline. Between the trimmed V and J ends, which lost 0 bases and 4 bases, there was a span of 10 bases. This chain connects TRBV4-1 to TRBJ1-5; tentatively, D is TRBD1 (5 bases). Sequencing used peripheral blood, obtained before any cancer treatment. This clonotype was sampled from an older male donor with stage III lung adenocarcinoma. CDR3 protein: CASSQDQGPNQPQHF. The CDR3 bases are TGCGCCAGCAGCCAAGATCAGGGACCTAATCAGCCCCAGCATTTT.